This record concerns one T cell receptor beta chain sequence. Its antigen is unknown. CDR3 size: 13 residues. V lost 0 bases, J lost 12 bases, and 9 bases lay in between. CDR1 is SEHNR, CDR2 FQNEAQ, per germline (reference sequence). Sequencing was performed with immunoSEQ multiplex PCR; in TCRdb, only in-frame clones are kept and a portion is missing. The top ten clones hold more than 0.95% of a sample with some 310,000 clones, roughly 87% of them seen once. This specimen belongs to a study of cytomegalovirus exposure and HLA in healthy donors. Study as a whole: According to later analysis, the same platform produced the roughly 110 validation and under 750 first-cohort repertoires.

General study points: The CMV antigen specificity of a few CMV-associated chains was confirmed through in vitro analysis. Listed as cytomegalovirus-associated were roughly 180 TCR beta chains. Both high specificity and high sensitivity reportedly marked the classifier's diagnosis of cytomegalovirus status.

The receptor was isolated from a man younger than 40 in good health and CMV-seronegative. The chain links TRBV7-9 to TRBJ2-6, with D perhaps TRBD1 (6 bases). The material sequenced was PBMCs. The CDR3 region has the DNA TGTGCCAGCAGCTTAGCAGGGACAATCGTCCTGACTTTC. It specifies CASSLAGTIVLTF.